These 12 T cell receptor beta chains came from one sample sequenced in a study of shared clonotypes between healthy human individuals. TCRdb keeps only in-frame clones here, not all; method: immunoSEQ multiplex PCR. The sample has roughly 1 million clones, more than 60% seen once; the top ten hold approximately 1.5%. Material for sequencing was memory CD4+ T cells sorted from blood. Subset denoted: CD45RA-negative fraction. The source is a man aged 18 to 30 in good health.

The V call is TRBV25-1, the J call TRBJ2-7, with a tentative D call TRBD2 (6 bases). CDR1 and CDR2 (germline): MGHDK, SYGVNS. CDR3 size: 12 residues. V was pared by 7 bases and J by 3 bases, with 10 bases between. The CDR3 bases are TGTGCCAGCATGGAGGGGTACTACGAGCAGTACTTC. Its protein product is CASMEGYYEQYF.

The rearrangement uses TRBV12-5 and TRBJ1-6; D remains unclear. CDR1 is LGHNT and CDR2 is FRNRAP in the germline V gene. This CDR3 is built from 13 residues. With 6 bases removed from V and 2 bases from J, the gap between germline ends came to 5 bases. CDR3 in DNA: TGTGCTAGTGGCAATCCCTATAATTCACCCCTCCACTTT. Translation: CASGNPYNSPLHF.

There are a few counts of this clone. This rearrangement joins TRBV10-3 to TRBJ2-6; maybe TRBD1 (5 bases). Germline CDR1 reads ENHRY; CDR2 reads SYGVKD. The CDR3 consists of 17 residues. V was clipped by 5 bases and J by 0 bases, with 14 bases between them. DNA of the CDR3: TGTGCCATCAGTATGATGGCAGGGAACTCTGGGGCCAACGTCCTGACTTTC. Protein: CAISMMAGNSGANVLTF.

This clone was seen more than once but under ten times. The V gene is TRBV4-1, the J gene TRBJ2-3; 15 bases are shared with TRBD2. This CDR3 has 16 amino acids. The germline CDR1 and CDR2 sequences are MGHRA and YSYEKL. The V and J ends lost 3 bases and 6 bases, in that order; junction bases with no gene match: 4. This chain's CDR3 is CASSQGLAGGQDTQYF. DNA of the CDR3: TGCGCCAGCAGCCAGGGACTAGCGGGGGGCCAGGATACGCAGTATTTT.

The chain combines TRBV10-2 with TRBJ2-5; TRBD1 might be the D (5 bases). Trimming left V 3 bases short and J 1 base short, with 6 bases between. The germline CDR1 and CDR2 sequences are WSHSY and SAAADI. This CDR3 has 13 amino acids. The CDR3 here is CASSEQVQETQYF. Written as DNA, the CDR3 is TGCGCCAGCAGTGAACAGGTCCAAGAGACCCAGTACTTC.

This chain connects TRBV18 to TRBJ1-2; possibly TRBD1 for D (5 bases). CDR3 length: 13 amino acids. Germline loops: CDR1 KGHSH, CDR2 LQKENI. V was pared by 6 bases and J by 8 bases, with 16 bases between. The CDR3 nucleotides read TGTGCCAGCTCCTCTCAGGGTACCGGAGGCTACACCTTC. Protein sequence: CASSSQGTGGYTF. The variable domain in full, completed from reference TRBV18 and TRBJ1-2, reads NAGVMQNPRHLVRRRGQEARLRCSPMKGHSHVYWYRQLPEEGLKFMVYLQKENIIDESGMPKERFSAEFPKEGPSILRIQQVVRGDSAAYFCASSSQGTGGYTFGSGTRLTVV.

The chain couples TRBV2 to TRBJ2-7; D is uncertain. CDR3 length: 13 residues. Germline CDR1 is SNHLY and CDR2 is FYNNEI. The V gene lost 8 bases and the J gene lost 1 base, with 12 bases spanning the gap. The CDR3 DNA reads TGTGCCAGCTCCACACACCTATCCTACGAGCAGTACTTC. Its translation is CASSTHLSYEQYF.

Comment on this clone: At the DNA level, this CDR3 is encoded by other sequences in the same sample as well. The V call is TRBV2, the J call TRBJ2-7; D call uncertain. The CDR3 loop spans 11 amino acids. With 4 bases removed from V and 2 bases from J, the gap between germline ends came to 3 bases. Per germline, CDR1 SNHLY and CDR2 FYNNEI. The CDR3, as DNA: TGTGCCAGCAGTGGGGCCTACGAGCAGTACTTC. This gives the protein CASSGAYEQYF.

The chain links TRBV25-1 to TRBJ2-7; 9 nucleotides line up with TRBD1. The CDR3 is 15 residues long. Germline assignment: CDR1 MGHDK and CDR2 SYGVNS. V shed 1 base, J shed 5 bases, and the junction held 6 bases outside the gene matches. CDR3 loop: CASSESGTGYHEQYF. The DNA for the CDR3 is TGTGCCAGCAGTGAATCCGGGACAGGGTACCACGAGCAGTACTTC.

V gene TRBV30 combines with J gene TRBJ1-5; 10 positions agree with TRBD1. The CDR3 consists of 15 residues. After removal of 4 bases from V and 9 bases from J, the junction contained 12 bases not matched to a gene. Germline V gene lookup returns CDR1 GTSNPN and CDR2 SVGIG (reference sequence). CDR3 DNA: TGTGCCTGGATGCCCCGGGACAGGGGAAGCGCGCCCCAGCATTTT. Translated: CAWMPRDRGSAPQHF.

The CDR3 bases are TGTGCCAGCTCCTGGGGGGGGGTTCAAGAGACCCAGTACTTC. Protein product: CASSWGGVQETQYF. V is TRBV6-5 and J is TRBJ2-5, with 7 nucleotides matching TRBD2. V shed 8 bases, J shed 2 bases, and the junction held 8 bases outside the gene matches. The CDR3 consists of 14 residues. Germline loops: CDR1 MNHEY, CDR2 SVGAGI.

This clone was observed a handful of times. The chain has TRBV13 and TRBJ1-6; the match to TRBD1 covers 7 bases. After removal of 5 bases from V and 4 bases from J, the junction contained 14 bases not matched to a gene. The CDR3 spans 18 residues. Per the germline V gene, CDR1 is PRHDT and CDR2 is FYEKMQ (reference sequence). Here the CDR3 reads CASSLAPGGQKYNSPLHF. The CDR3 DNA reads TGTGCCAGCAGCCTAGCTCCAGGGGGGCAAAAATATAATTCACCCCTCCACTTT.